Listed below are T cell receptor beta chains from one sample, sequenced in a study of beta chain features in type 1 diabetes. Sequenced by immunoSEQ multiplex PCR; TCRdb stores in-frame clones only, minus some. The repertoire holds a few hundred thousand clones, with about 13% as singletons. Sequencing input: naive CD4+ T cells from blood. The receptors were sampled from a man aged 25 to 45 with type 1 diabetes. CDR3s include the opening cysteine and the closing phenylalanine or tryptophan. The order of the fields is CDR3 DNA, CDR3 protein, J gene, D gene, V gene, clone size. D genes are given only for firm matches. Where a row states a size, it is once, few, many or the class of an expanded clone; other rows omit it.

TGTGCCAGCAGCAACGAGAGTATTCAGTACTTC	CASSNESIQYF	TRBJ2-4	NA	TRBV7-6	few
TGCAGTGCTAGCGGGGGGACTGAAGCTTTCTTT	CSASGGTEAFF	TRBJ1-1	NA	TRBV20-1	NA
TGTGCCAGCAGCTTGGACGCAGGGGGAGCTAATGAGCAGTTCTTC	CASSLDAGGANEQFF	TRBJ2-1	TRBD1	TRBV5-4	NA
TGTGCCAGCAGCCGTAGGACTAGCGGGAGCCCCATTGAGACCCAGTACTTC	CASSRRTSGSPIETQYF	TRBJ2-5	TRBD2	TRBV4-2	NA
TGTGCCAGCAGCTTGGACGGGAATGGCTACACCTTC	CASSLDGNGYTF	TRBJ1-2	NA	TRBV5-4	NA
TGTGCCAGCAGCTTCGACGTGGGGCCTGGAAACACCATATATTTT	CASSFDVGPGNTIYF	TRBJ1-3	NA	TRBV7-3	few
TGTGCCACCAGGGGGGCTGGGGCAGCCGTTACCGGGGAGCTGTTTTTT	CATRGAGAAVTGELFF	TRBJ2-2	NA	TRBV15	NA
TGTGCCAGCAGTCCCTTGGACAGGCAGTACTACGAGCAGTACTTC	CASSPLDRQYYEQYF	TRBJ2-7	TRBD1	TRBV28	NA
TGTGCCAGCAGTTCCCAGGGAAATGAGCAGTTCTTC	CASSSQGNEQFF	TRBJ2-1	NA	TRBV28	NA
TGTGCCAGCAGTGCGCCGAACACTGAAGCTTTCTTT	CASSAPNTEAFF	TRBJ1-1	NA	TRBV28	few
TGTGCCAGCAGCTTCAGGGGTACGTACAATGAGCAGTTCTTC	CASSFRGTYNEQFF	TRBJ2-1	NA	TRBV7-2	few
TGTGCCAGCAGCCCCTTGGGGGGACTAGACAATGAGCAGTTCTTC	CASSPLGGLDNEQFF	TRBJ2-1	TRBD2	TRBV14	few
TGCAGCGTTGGGGGGCCAATATCCTATGGCTACACCTTC	CSVGGPISYGYTF	TRBJ1-2	NA	TRBV29-1	few
TGTGCCAGGGGACAGGGCGGCCGTTACGAGCAGTACTTC	CARGQGGRYEQYF	TRBJ2-7	TRBD1	TRBV19	few
TGTGCCAGCAGGGGACTAGCGGGACGGGGTGAGCAGTTCTTC	CASRGLAGRGEQFF	TRBJ2-1	TRBD2	TRBV7-8	NA
TGCAGCGTAGGCGGGAGGGCCACAGATACGCAGTATTTT	CSVGGRATDTQYF	TRBJ2-3	TRBD2	TRBV29-1	few
TGTGCCAGCAGCTTAGGGACACCTTCAACTAATGAAAAACTGTTTTTT	CASSLGTPSTNEKLFF	TRBJ1-4	NA	TRBV7-2	once
TGTGCCAGCGCTCGGGACAGGGGATACGAGCAGTACTTC	CASARDRGYEQYF	TRBJ2-7	TRBD1	TRBV27	NA
TGTGCCAGCAGCGGATCGGACAGGGGAACCTACGAGCAGTACTTC	CASSGSDRGTYEQYF	TRBJ2-7	TRBD1	TRBV11-1	NA
TGTGCCAGCTCACCTGTAACTGGACAGGGGGATCAGCCCCAGCATTTT	CASSPVTGQGDQPQHF	TRBJ1-5	TRBD1	TRBV18	NA
TGTGCCAGCAGTTTCCTCCGGAATGAGCAGTTCTTC	CASSFLRNEQFF	TRBJ2-1	NA	TRBV28	NA
TGTGCCAGCTCACCTCTTTATAGCAATCAGCCCCAGCATTTT	CASSPLYSNQPQHF	TRBJ1-5	NA	TRBV18	NA
TGTGCCAGCAGCGTCCACCCCGGAAGCGGGAGGCCCGGCGAGCAGTACTTC	CASSVHPGSGRPGEQYF	TRBJ2-7	TRBD2	TRBV9	few
TGTGCCAGCTCACGAGCCGCCGAGGCAGACACGCAGTATTTT	CASSRAAEADTQYF	TRBJ2-3	NA	TRBV18	NA
TGTGCCAGCAGCTCCCTCGGAGACAGGGAAGGCTACACCTTC	CASSSLGDREGYTF	TRBJ1-2	TRBD1	TRBV7-9	few
TGTGCCAGTAGTATGCAACCCGCACTACGGTATGGCTACACCTTC	CASSMQPALRYGYTF	TRBJ1-2	NA	TRBV19	few
TGTGCCAGCAGTTCGGCTAGCCTAAAAGAGACCCAGTACTTC	CASSSASLKETQYF	TRBJ2-5	NA	TRBV9	NA
TGTGCCAGCAGTCATGGACACCCAAACCCCTACGAGCAGTACTTC	CASSHGHPNPYEQYF	TRBJ2-7	NA	TRBV28	NA
TGTGCCAGCGGGGGGAGGGAGACCCAGTACTTC	CASGGRETQYF	TRBJ2-5	NA	TRBV6-6	NA
TGTGCCAGCAGCTTAGATCAGGCGCGCAATACGCAGTATTTT	CASSLDQARNTQYF	TRBJ2-3	NA	TRBV7-9	few
TGTGCCAGCAGCCACGCTAGCTTCGAGCAGTACTTC	CASSHASFEQYF	TRBJ2-7	NA	TRBV7-2	NA
TGCGCCAGCAGCTTGGATGTGGCGACCCAGTACTTC	CASSLDVATQYF	TRBJ2-5	NA	TRBV5-1	NA
TGCAGCGTTGGAGACACCGGGGAGCTGTTTTTT	CSVGDTGELFF	TRBJ2-2	NA	TRBV29-1	NA
TGTGCCAGCAGCTTAGGGGAGAAAGCCTATGGCTACACCTTC	CASSLGEKAYGYTF	TRBJ1-2	NA	TRBV7-9	few
TGCAGTGCCGGGGACACAGATACGCAGTATTTT	CSAGDTDTQYF	TRBJ2-3	NA	TRBV20-1	few
TGCGCCAGCAGCCCCTACAGCGGAAACTTGCGCGAGCAGTACTTC	CASSPYSGNLREQYF	TRBJ2-7	NA	TRBV5-1	NA
TGCGCCAGCAGCGTGACTGACAGGGTACACGAGCAGTACTTC	CASSVTDRVHEQYF	TRBJ2-7	TRBD1	TRBV5-1	NA
TGTGCCAGCAGCTTAAGCGGGAGGGCCGGCACAGATACGCAGTATTTT	CASSLSGRAGTDTQYF	TRBJ2-3	TRBD2	TRBV7-3	few
TGTGCCAGCAGCGAGGGGACTAGCTACGAGCAGTACTTC	CASSEGTSYEQYF	TRBJ2-7	TRBD2	TRBV7-2	few
TGTGCCTGCAGTACCCCGGGGGACTTTCTAAAGCGGATTAGCACAGATACGCAGTATTTT	CACSTPGDFLKRISTDTQYF	TRBJ2-3	NA	TRBV28	few
TGTGCCTGGAGTCAGGGACTAGCGGGGGGGCTAGATACGCAGTATTTT	CAWSQGLAGGLDTQYF	TRBJ2-3	TRBD2	TRBV30	NA
TGTGCCAGCAGTTTCCAGCGGGACCTTACCGGGGAGCTGTTTTTT	CASSFQRDLTGELFF	TRBJ2-2	TRBD2	TRBV28	NA
TGTGCCAGCAGCTCCCCTTCAACTAGCGGGAGTCGTACAGATACGCAGTATTTT	CASSSPSTSGSRTDTQYF	TRBJ2-3	TRBD2	TRBV11-3	few
TGTGCCTGGAGTGTGGGCACCTCGGGGGCCGGGGAGCTGTTTTTT	CAWSVGTSGAGELFF	TRBJ2-2	NA	TRBV30	NA
TGTGCCAGCAGCCACACAGATACGCAGTATTTT	CASSHTDTQYF	TRBJ2-3	NA	TRBV7-9	few
TGCGCCAGCAGCTTGTCGTCTAGCGGGAGCTACAATGAGCAGTTCTTC	CASSLSSSGSYNEQFF	TRBJ2-1	TRBD2	TRBV5-1	NA